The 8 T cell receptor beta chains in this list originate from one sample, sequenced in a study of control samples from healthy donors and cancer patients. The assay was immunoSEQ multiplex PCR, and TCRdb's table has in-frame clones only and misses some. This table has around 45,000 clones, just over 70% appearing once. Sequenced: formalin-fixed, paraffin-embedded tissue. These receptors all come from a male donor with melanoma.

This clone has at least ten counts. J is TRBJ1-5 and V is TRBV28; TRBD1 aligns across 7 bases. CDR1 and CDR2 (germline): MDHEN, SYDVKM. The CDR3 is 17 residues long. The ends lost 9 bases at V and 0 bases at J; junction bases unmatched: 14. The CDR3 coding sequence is TGTGCCAGTGAGGGTGGACAGGCCATTTATAGCAATCAGCCCCAGCATTTT. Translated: CASEGGQAIYSNQPQHF.

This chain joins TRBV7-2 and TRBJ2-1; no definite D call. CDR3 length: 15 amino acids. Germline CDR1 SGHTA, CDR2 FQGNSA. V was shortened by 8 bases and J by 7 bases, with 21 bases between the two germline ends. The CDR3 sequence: CASPQTPDSLNEQFF. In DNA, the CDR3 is TGTGCCAGCCCCCAAACCCCCGATTCACTAAATGAGCAGTTCTTC.

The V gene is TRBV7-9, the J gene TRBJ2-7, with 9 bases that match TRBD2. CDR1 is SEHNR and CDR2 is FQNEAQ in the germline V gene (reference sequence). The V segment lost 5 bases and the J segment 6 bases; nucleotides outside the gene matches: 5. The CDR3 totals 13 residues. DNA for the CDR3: TGTGCCAGCAGCGCTAGCGGGACGAGCGAGCAGTACTTC. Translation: CASSASGTSEQYF.

The CDR3 DNA is TGTGCCATCAGTGAGTCTCTGAGGGGATCCTACAATGAGCAGTTCTTC. Encoded protein: CAISESLRGSYNEQFF. The rearrangement uses TRBV10-3 and TRBJ2-1, with D perhaps given as TRBD1 or TRBD2 (5 bases each). The germline CDR1 and CDR2 sequences are ENHRY and SYGVKD. This CDR3 has 16 residues. Trimming stripped 0 bases from V and 1 base from J, with 10 bases between.

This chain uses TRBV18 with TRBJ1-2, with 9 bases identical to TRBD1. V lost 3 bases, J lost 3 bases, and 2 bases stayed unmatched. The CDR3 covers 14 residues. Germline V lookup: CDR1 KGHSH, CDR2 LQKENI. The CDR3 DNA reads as TGTGCCAGCTCACCTGGACAGGGGTACTATGGCTACACCTTC. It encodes CASSPGQGYYGYTF.

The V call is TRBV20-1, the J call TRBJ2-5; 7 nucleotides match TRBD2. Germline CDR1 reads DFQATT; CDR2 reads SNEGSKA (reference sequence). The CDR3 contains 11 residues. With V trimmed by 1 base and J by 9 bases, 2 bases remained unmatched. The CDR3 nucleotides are TGCAGTGCTAGAGGGGGAGGGGCCCAGTACTTC. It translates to CSARGGGAQYF.

CDR3 sequence reads: CASSQDPFGSGGDEQYF. The CDR3 DNA sequence: TGCGCCAGCAGCCAAGATCCCTTCGGAAGCGGGGGGGACGAGCAGTACTTC. The V call is TRBV4-1, the J call TRBJ2-7; 10 positions agree with TRBD2. Germline V lookup: CDR1 MGHRA, CDR2 YSYEKL. The ends lost 0 bases at V and 5 bases at J; junction bases unmatched: 10. CDR3 length equals 17 residues.

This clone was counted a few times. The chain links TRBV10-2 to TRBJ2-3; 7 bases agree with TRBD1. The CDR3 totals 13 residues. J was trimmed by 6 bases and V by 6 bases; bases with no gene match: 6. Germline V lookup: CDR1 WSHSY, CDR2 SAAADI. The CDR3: CASRRGPGDTQYF. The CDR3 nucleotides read TGCGCCAGCAGGAGGGGGCCCGGCGATACGCAGTATTTT.